These 21 T cell receptor beta chains share one sample of origin, sequenced in a study of CD8 T cells in ankylosing spondylitis. Findings of the study overall: A TCR beta motif of under 10 highly homologous variants appeared characteristic of ankylosing spondylitis blood.

TCRdb independently ran MiXCR on the 5' RACE reads; one entry per CDR3 protein. The sample records around 450,000 distinct CDR3 sequences, roughly 27% being singletons. These receptors are not linked to any known antigen. The specimen sequenced was blood, either unsorted or a sorted T cell fraction (not recorded which). These receptors were obtained from a male donor with ankylosing spondylitis.

This clonotype was seen a few times. This chain joins TRBV11-2 and TRBJ2-2; maybe TRBD2 (5 bases). From germline, CDR1 is SGHAT and CDR2 FQNNGV. The CDR3 runs to 15 residues. Trimming removed 5 bases from V and 2 bases from J, with 12 bases in between. CDR3 residues: CASSPQRANTGELFF. CDR3 bases: TGTGCCAGCAGCCCTCAGAGGGCCAACACCGGGGAGCTGTTTTTT.

The genes are TRBV5-1 and TRBJ2-1; the D gene could be TRBD1 or TRBD2 (5 bases each). CDR3 length equals 13 residues. In germline, CDR1 is SGHRS, CDR2 YFSETQ. Trimming shortened V by 0 bases and J by 9 bases, and 10 bases separated the two germline ends. CDR3 sequence: CASSLAGTSEQFF. CDR3 DNA sequence: TGCGCCAGCAGCTTGGCCGGGACGAGTGAGCAGTTCTTC.

V is TRBV5-1 and J is TRBJ2-1; TRBD1 matches at 7 bases. V lost 0 bases, J lost 14 bases, and 5 bases stayed unmatched. Per the germline V gene, CDR1 is SGHRS and CDR2 is YFSETQ. The length of the CDR3 is 12 residues. The CDR3 region has the DNA TGCGCCAGCAGCTTGGAACAGGGGACCGAGTTCTTC. As protein: CASSLEQGTEFF.

The rearrangement links TRBV7-2 to TRBJ2-7; the match to TRBD1 covers 9 bases. The CDR3 has 15 residues. The V gene's germline CDR1 is SGHTA and CDR2 FQGNSA. The ends lost 3 bases at V and 3 bases at J; junction bases unmatched: 6. The DNA of the CDR3 is TGTGCCAGCAGCTTCCAGACAGGGGGAATCTACGAGCAGTACTTC. Translated: CASSFQTGGIYEQYF. Combining the CDR3 with reference TRBV7-2 and TRBJ2-7 gives the whole variable domain GAGVSQSPSNKVTEKGKDVELRCDPISGHTALYWYRQSLGQGLEFLIYFQGNSAPDKSGLPSDRFSAERTGGSVSTLTIQRTQQEDSAVYLCASSFQTGGIYEQYFGPGTRLTVT.

The chain combines TRBV24-1 with TRBJ2-3; 7 nucleotides align to TRBD1. The CDR3 spans 18 residues. J lost 4 bases, V lost 6 bases, and 18 bases had no gene match. The germline CDR1 and CDR2 sequences are KGHDR and SFDVKD. The CDR3 DNA sequence: TGTGCCACCAGTCCAACCGGGACAGCCAATTTCCTCGCAGATACGCAGTATTTT. This translates into CATSPTGTANFLADTQYF.

V usage is TRBV12-3 or TRBV12-4 and J usage is TRBJ1-3; D unresolved. The CDR3 loop spans 16 amino acids. Trimming took 0 bases from V and 2 from J, leaving 11 bases between them. The CDR3 bases are TGTGCCAGCAGTTTAGCGCGGTTAGACGCTGGAAACACCATATATTTT. This translates into CASSLARLDAGNTIYF.

In this sample, this clonotype turned up a few times. CDR3 in DNA: TGCAGCGCCGGACAGGGAGGAACAGATACGCAGTATTTT. Its translation: CSAGQGGTDTQYF. This chain joins TRBV29-1 and TRBJ2-3; 8 nucleotides line up with TRBD1. With V trimmed by 7 bases and J by 3 bases, 6 bases remained unmatched. Germline V CDR1 and CDR2: SQVTM, ANQGSEA. This CDR3 has 13 residues.

This clonotype was seen a few times. This sequence joins TRBV3-1 and TRBJ1-2; D is unresolved. V was shortened by 0 bases and J by 4 bases, with 12 bases between the two germline ends. Germline lookup yields CDR1 LGHDT and CDR2 YNNKEL (reference sequence). This CDR3 has 15 residues. As DNA, the CDR3 is TGTGCCAGCAGCCAAGAAAATAGACTCGTCTATGGCTACACCTTC. It is translated as CASSQENRLVYGYTF.

The chain employs TRBV4-2 and TRBJ2-2; TRBD2 matches 12 bases. In germline, CDR1 is LGHNA, CDR2 YNFKEQ. V lost 0 bases, J lost 7 bases, and 9 bases stayed unmatched. The CDR3 has 18 amino acids. Written as DNA, the CDR3 is TGTGCCAGCAGCCAAGATCCCCTAGCGGGAGGGCCGGGCGGGGAGCTGTTTTTT. Translated: CASSQDPLAGGPGGELFF.

This chain uses TRBV5-8 with TRBJ2-5; D is unresolved. CDR3 length equals 16 residues. Per the germline V gene, CDR1 is SGHTS and CDR2 is YDEGEE. The V end was cut by 0 bases, the J end by 1 base, with 13 bases between. CDR3 region: CASSLEGRRTQETQYF. CDR3 bases: TGTGCCAGCAGCTTGGAAGGCAGACGTACCCAAGAGACCCAGTACTTC. The full variable domain, in which reference TRBV5-8 and TRBJ2-5 provide the parts outside the CDR3, is EAGVTQSPTHLIKTRGQQATLRCSPISGHTSVYWYQQALGLGLQFLLWYDEGEERNRGNFPPRFSGRQFPNYSSELNVNALELEDSALYLCASSLEGRRTQETQYFGPGTRLLVL.

V is TRBV12-3 or TRBV12-4 and J is TRBJ2-3; D is unclear. There are 14 residues in the CDR3. V lost 2 bases, J lost 2 bases, and 8 bases lay in between. The CDR3 protein is CASSLRHLTDTQYF. The CDR3 DNA follows: TGTGCCAGCAGTTTAAGACATCTCACAGATACGCAGTATTTT.

The chain employs TRBV5-1 and TRBJ2-3; tentatively, D is TRBD1 or TRBD2 (5 bases each). The CDR3 totals 16 residues. Germline CDR1 SGHRS, CDR2 YFSETQ. V was clipped by 0 bases and J by 1 base, with 12 bases between them. The CDR3 DNA is TGCGCCAGCAGCTTGGAGAGGGGTTCGGGCACAGATACGCAGTATTTT. Amino acids: CASSLERGSGTDTQYF.

The V call is TRBV6-1, the J call TRBJ1-5; TRBD1 aligns across 10 bases. This CDR3 is built from 14 residues. CDR1 and CDR2 from the germline V gene are MNHNS and SASEGT. V lost 7 bases and J lost 6; bases outside the gene matches: 6. The DNA of the CDR3 is TGTGCCAGCAAACGGACAGGGGGTAGTCAGCCCCAGCATTTT. It yields the protein CASKRTGGSQPQHF.

This clonotype was observed a handful of times. The CDR3 DNA reads as TGCGCCAGCCTTAAGGAAGGGGGTTATGGCTACACCTTC. Its protein is CASLKEGGYGYTF. This chain uses TRBV5-1 with TRBJ1-2; D might be TRBD1 (6 bases). The CDR3 totals 13 residues. Germline values: CDR1 SGHRS, CDR2 YFSETQ. V lost 7 bases to trimming and J lost 5 bases, with 15 bases between them.

A few counts support this clonotype. The V gene is TRBV20-1, the J gene TRBJ2-5; 7 bases are a match to TRBD2. CDR3 length equals 12 residues. Unmatched junction bases numbered 6, after V lost 6 bases and J lost 5 bases. Germline V lookup: CDR1 DFQATT, CDR2 SNEGSKA (reference sequence). The CDR3 DNA is TGCAGTGCCGTTGGACTAGAGGAGACCCAGTACTTC. Translating gives CSAVGLEETQYF.

The gene calls are TRBV6-2 or TRBV6-3 and TRBJ1-1, with D hard to call. CDR3 length: 12 residues. Germline V gene data show CDR1 as MNHEY and CDR2 as SVGEGT. Trimming removed 8 bases from V and 4 bases from J, with 11 bases in between. CDR3 residues: CASGRGGTEAFF. The CDR3 DNA is TGTGCCAGCGGCAGAGGCGGCACTGAAGCTTTCTTT.

This clonotype occurred a few times. Here the CDR3 reads CSAGASGNENIQYF. For the CDR3, the DNA is TGCAGTGCTGGGGCAAGCGGAAACGAAAACATTCAGTACTTC. This chain links TRBV20-1 with TRBJ2-4, with D perhaps given as TRBD1 or TRBD2 (5 bases each). CDR3 length equals 14 residues. Trimming removed 5 bases at V and 5 bases at J, with 16 bases between. Germline V lookup: CDR1 DFQATT, CDR2 SNEGSKA (reference sequence).

This clonotype was counted at least ten times. The V gene is TRBV24-1, the J gene TRBJ2-1; D remains ambiguous. CDR1 is KGHDR, CDR2 SFDVKD, per germline. This CDR3 region has 13 residues. Trimming removed 8 bases from V and 8 bases from J, with 15 bases in between. The chain's CDR3 is CATTTDKVHEQFF. The CDR3 bases are TGTGCCACCACCACTGATAAGGTCCATGAGCAGTTCTTC.

This clonotype has just a few counts. This chain uses TRBV14 with TRBJ2-3, with D unclear. V lost 0 bases, J lost 3 bases, and 7 bases lay in between. CDR1 is SGHDN and CDR2 is FVKESK in the germline V gene. CDR3 size: 14 residues. The CDR3 DNA is TGTGCCAGCAGCCAAGATTGGGCGACAGATACGCAGTATTTT. Its translation: CASSQDWATDTQYF. Drawing the rest from reference TRBV14 and TRBJ2-3, the complete variable domain is EAGVTQFPSHSVIEKGQTVTLRCDPISGHDNLYWYRRVMGKEIKFLLHFVKESKQDESGMPNNRFLAERTGGTYSTLKVQPAELEDSGVYFCASSQDWATDTQYFGPGTRLTVL.

The chain is built from TRBV25-1 and TRBJ2-3, with 9 nucleotides matching TRBD2. Germline V gene lookup returns CDR1 MGHDK and CDR2 SYGVNS. V was pared by 4 bases and J by 2 bases, with 4 bases of the junction left unmatched. This CDR3 contains 15 residues. Written as DNA, the CDR3 is TGTGCCAGCAGTGTTAGCGGGAGATCCACAGATACGCAGTATTTT. This sequence encodes CASSVSGRSTDTQYF.

V usage is TRBV4-1 and J usage is TRBJ2-2; 10 bases match TRBD2. Trimming removed 2 bases from V and 4 bases from J; junction bases left unmatched: 7. Per the germline V gene, CDR1 is MGHRA and CDR2 is YSYEKL. The CDR3 consists of 17 residues. CDR3 region: CASSQLPGLATTGELFF. CDR3 in DNA: TGCGCCAGCAGCCAACTACCGGGACTAGCGACCACCGGGGAGCTGTTTTTT.